This TCR beta chain was recovered during a study of cytomegalovirus exposure and HLA in healthy donors. This clone came up a few times. PCR amplification relied on 60 Vbeta primers (plus 13 Jbeta primers). Using immunoSEQ multiplex PCR, the repertoire was profiled, and TCRdb retains in-frame clones only, with some absent. There are under 200,000 clones in the sample; around 80% occur only once, and more than 5% lies in the top ten. Sequencing input: PBMCs. This TCR was sampled from a man aged 35 to 55 in good health and CMV-seronegative.

The CDR3 sequence is CASSQETGTFYEQYF. The CDR3 nucleotides read TGTGCCAGCAGCCAAGAGACGGGAACTTTCTACGAGCAGTACTTC. This sequence joins TRBV14 and TRBJ2-7; D perhaps matches TRBD2 (5 bases). The V end lost 0 bases, the J end lost 3 bases, and 12 bases lay between the germline ends. In germline, CDR1 is SGHDN, CDR2 FVKESK. The CDR3 totals 15 residues.